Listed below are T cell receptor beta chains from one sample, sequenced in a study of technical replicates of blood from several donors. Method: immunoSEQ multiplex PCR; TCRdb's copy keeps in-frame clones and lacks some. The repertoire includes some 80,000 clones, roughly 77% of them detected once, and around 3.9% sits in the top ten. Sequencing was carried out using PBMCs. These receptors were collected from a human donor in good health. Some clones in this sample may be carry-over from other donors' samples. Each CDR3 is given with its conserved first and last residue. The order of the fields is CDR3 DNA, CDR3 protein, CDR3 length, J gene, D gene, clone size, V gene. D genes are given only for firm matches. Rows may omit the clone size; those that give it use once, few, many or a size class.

TGTGCCAGCAGCTTAAGGGGGCTTGAGCAGTACTTC	CASSLRGLEQYF	12	TRBJ2-7	TRBD1	-	TRBV7-9
TGTGCCAGCAGTGAACTCGGAACAGGCAACTATGGCTACACCTTC	CASSELGTGNYGYTF	15	TRBJ1-2	-	few	TRBV6-1
TGTGCCAGCAGCCCGACTCGTACCTCCTACAATGAGCAGTTCTTC	CASSPTRTSYNEQFF	15	TRBJ2-1	-	-	TRBV4-2
TGTGCCAGCAGTGAACTTGGAGCTTCACCCCTCCACTTT	CASSELGASPLHF	13	TRBJ1-6	-	-	TRBV6-1
TGTGCCAGCAGTGGAAAAAAACTCGGTGGCAGGGAAAACTATGGCTACACCTTC	CASSGKKLGGRENYGYTF	18	TRBJ1-2	-	-	TRBV6-1
TGTGCCAGCAGCTTGGAGAGAAGCACAGATACGCAGTATTTT	CASSLERSTDTQYF	14	TRBJ2-3	-	-	TRBV5-6
TGTGCCAGCAGCTTTAAAACAGGTGTAGAGACCCAGTACTTC	CASSFKTGVETQYF	14	TRBJ2-5	-	-	TRBV5-6
TGTGCCAGCAGCTTGCTCAGTCTCAGGGGGCGGGAAATCAACCCCTATGGCTACACCTTC	CASSLLSLRGREINPYGYTF	20	TRBJ1-2	TRBD1	-	TRBV5-4
TGTGCCAGCAGCCCAACCCGGGACTTTTACAATGAGCAGTTCTTC	CASSPTRDFYNEQFF	15	TRBJ2-1	-	-	TRBV7-2
TGTGCCAGCAGCTCACAAGACTACGAGCAGTACTTC	CASSSQDYEQYF	12	TRBJ2-7	-	-	TRBV11-2
TGCGCCAGCAGCTTGGGACAGGGGACCAAAAACATTCAGTACTTC	CASSLGQGTKNIQYF	15	TRBJ2-4	TRBD1	-	TRBV5-1
TGTGCCAGCAGCTCCTCCGGGACAGGCACAGATACGCAGTATTTT	CASSSSGTGTDTQYF	15	TRBJ2-3	TRBD1	few	TRBV5-4
TGTGCCAGCAGTTTATGGGGACAGGGGGCTTCTGAAGCTTTCTTT	CASSLWGQGASEAFF	15	TRBJ1-1	TRBD1	few	TRBV27
TGTGCCAGCAGCATCAGCGGGTACCTCACAGATACGCAGTATTTT	CASSISGYLTDTQYF	15	TRBJ2-3	-	-	TRBV7-3
TGTGCCAGCAGCCCCTCTGCCGGGTCTAATGAAAAACTGTTTTTT	CASSPSAGSNEKLFF	15	TRBJ1-4	-	-	TRBV9
TGTGCCAGCTCTCAGCGGACTGGAGATTCGGTTGAGCAGTTCTTC	CASSQRTGDSVEQFF	15	TRBJ2-1	-	few	TRBV19
TGTGCCAGTAGTAGGGGAGGGCCTTTGAACACTGAAGCTTTCTTT	CASSRGGPLNTEAFF	15	TRBJ1-1	-	-	TRBV19
TGCGCCAGCAGCCAAGATTCCGGCAATGAGCAGTTCTTC	CASSQDSGNEQFF	13	TRBJ2-1	-	-	TRBV4-1
TGCAGCGTGGGGAATAACAGGGAGATTAACTATGGCTACACCTTC	CSVGNNREINYGYTF	15	TRBJ1-2	-	-	TRBV29-1
TGTGCCAGCAGTGGACTCACGGGACTAGCGGGAGTCTACAATGAGCAGTTCTTC	CASSGLTGLAGVYNEQFF	18	TRBJ2-1	TRBD2	-	TRBV25-1
TGTGCCAGCAGCTCCCAGGACAGGAACTGGAATGAGCAGTTCTTC	CASSSQDRNWNEQFF	15	TRBJ2-1	TRBD1	-	TRBV5-4
TGTGCCAGCAGCCAACCCGATCCCTTTCTAACAGGGATGAACACTGAAGCTTTCTTT	CASSQPDPFLTGMNTEAFF	19	TRBJ1-1	-	-	TRBV7-9
TGTGCCAACATACAGGGGAATCAGCCCCAGCATTTT	CANIQGNQPQHF	12	TRBJ1-5	TRBD1	-	TRBV2
TGTGCCAGCAGGCAACCGGGGGGCGGCCAGCAGGGTGAGCAGTTCTTC	CASRQPGGGQQGEQFF	16	TRBJ2-1	-	-	TRBV7-2
TGTGCCAGTAGTATTTGGGGTAAGGGGATCAATTCACCCCTCCACTTT	CASSIWGKGINSPLHF	16	TRBJ1-6	-	-	TRBV19
TGTGCCAGCAGCGGGACAGGGGAGATTTCACCCCTCCACTTT	CASSGTGEISPLHF	14	TRBJ1-6	TRBD1	-	TRBV7-8
TGCGCCAGCAGCCGGGGACAGGCCTACAATGAGCAGTTCTTC	CASSRGQAYNEQFF	14	TRBJ2-1	TRBD1	once	TRBV10-2